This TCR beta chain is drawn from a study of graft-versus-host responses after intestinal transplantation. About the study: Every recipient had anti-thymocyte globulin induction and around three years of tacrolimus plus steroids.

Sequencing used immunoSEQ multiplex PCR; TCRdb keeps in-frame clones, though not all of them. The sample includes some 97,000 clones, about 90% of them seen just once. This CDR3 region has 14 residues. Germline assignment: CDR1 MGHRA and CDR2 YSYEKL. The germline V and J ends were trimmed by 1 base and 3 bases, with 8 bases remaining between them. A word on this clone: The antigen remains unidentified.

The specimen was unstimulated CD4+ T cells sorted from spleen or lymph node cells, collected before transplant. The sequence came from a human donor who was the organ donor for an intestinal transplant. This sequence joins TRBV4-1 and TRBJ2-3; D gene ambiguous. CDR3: CASSQGFKTDTQYF. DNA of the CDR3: TGCGCCAGCAGCCAAGGATTTAAGACAGATACGCAGTATTTT.